This paragraph reports one TCR beta chain. Profiling relied on immunoSEQ multiplex PCR, and the TCRdb table lists in-frame clones only, not all of them. Of 950,000 to 1,100,000 clones in the sample, about four fifths were seen once. This entry is derived from a study of shared clonotypes between healthy human individuals. The TCR comes from a young man in good health. Some clones in this sample may be carry-over from other donors' samples. Sequenced input: memory CD4+ T cells from PBMCs. Subset defined: CD45RA-negative fraction.

CDR3 DNA sequence: TGTGCCAGCAGCCTGGGGCAGGGACGAAGCTACACCTTC. Its protein product is CASSLGQGRSYTF. The chain carries TRBV7-3 and TRBJ1-2; maybe TRBD1 (5 bases). V was shortened by 5 bases and J by 9 bases, with 16 bases between the two germline ends. This CDR3 has 13 residues. Germline V gene lookup returns CDR1 SGHTA and CDR2 FQGTGA.